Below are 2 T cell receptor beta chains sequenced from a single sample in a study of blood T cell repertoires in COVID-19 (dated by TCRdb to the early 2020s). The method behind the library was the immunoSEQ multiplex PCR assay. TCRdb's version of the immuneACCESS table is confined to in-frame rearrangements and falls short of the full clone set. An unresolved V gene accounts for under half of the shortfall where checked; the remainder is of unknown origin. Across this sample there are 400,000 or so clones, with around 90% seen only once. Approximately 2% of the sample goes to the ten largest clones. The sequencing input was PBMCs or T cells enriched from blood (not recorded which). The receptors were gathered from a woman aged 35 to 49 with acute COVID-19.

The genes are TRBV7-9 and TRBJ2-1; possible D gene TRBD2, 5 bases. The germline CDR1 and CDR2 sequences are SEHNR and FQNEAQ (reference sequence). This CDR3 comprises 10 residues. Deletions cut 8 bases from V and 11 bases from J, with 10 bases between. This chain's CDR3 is CASGTRKQFF. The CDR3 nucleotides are TGTGCCAGCGGTACTAGAAAGCAGTTCTTC.

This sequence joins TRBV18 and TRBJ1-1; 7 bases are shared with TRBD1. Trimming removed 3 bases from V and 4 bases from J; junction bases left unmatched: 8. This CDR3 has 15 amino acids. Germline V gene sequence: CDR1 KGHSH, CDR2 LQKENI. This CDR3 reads CASSPAGTVGTEAFF. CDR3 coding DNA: TGTGCCAGCTCACCTGCCGGGACAGTTGGCACTGAAGCTTTCTTT.